Here is one T cell receptor beta chain with its context. The antigen it binds to is not known. There are no base qualities to consult, and no much larger clone falls within one base. These data originate in a study of cytotoxic CD8 clonotypes in ibrutinib-treated CLL (TCRdb year 2021). Concerning the study at large: In this cohort, approximately 15 patients were treatment-naive and ten to eleven were relapsed/refractory, while roughly 18 had unmutated IGHV. Responses were partial in about 25 patients and complete in 2; after median around 65 months follow-up, about 14 stayed in remission and roughly twelve progressed. Samples at response were collected after a median of 12 months of treatment, with a range of roughly 6 to 40 months. On average, each sample had a few hundred thousand productive templates and approximately 89,000 productive rearrangements. Longitudinal samples were obtainable from about 30% of the roughly 86 participants in the trial. Cryopreserved peripheral blood mononuclear cells were obtained prior to treatment, at the time of response, and at either disease progression or sustained remission. All remission and progressive disease samples were collected while patients were still receiving ibrutinib. Study-wide conclusions, independent of this receptor: Baseline clonality exceeded that of age-matched healthy donors and correlated strongly with circulating CD8+ T-cell counts. Clonality increased at ibrutinib response, stayed stable in sustained remission, and fell back toward baseline at progression. Public clonotypes were rare and either shrank or stayed stable during treatment, and the rise in clonality at ibrutinib response reflected expansion of private clonotypes. Sampling times were not matched between patients in sustained remission and patients whose disease was progressing, and lymph node repertoires were not examined.

On a MiSeq, deep resolution sequencing aimed for a depth between 1 in 1 million and 1 in 200,000 T cells, with each clonotype covered approximately 10x on average. The immunoSEQ hsTCRB Kit was used to generate TCR beta libraries. Per the source publication's procedure: Data were analyzed with ImmunoSEQ Data Assistant and ImmunoSEQ Analyzer, with V, D and J genes assigned per IMGT definitions. Clonality, which ranges from 0 to 1, was calculated by subtracting the normalized Shannon entropy of productive rearrangement frequencies from one. Only overrepresented clonotypes making up at least 0.05% of each patient's repertoire were included in the public clonotype analysis. Some 14 age-matched healthy donor repertoires from immuneACCESS served as clonality controls. TCRdb holds this immuneACCESS table with in-frame rearrangements only. Some clones are missing; in checked studies, unresolved V genes explain under half, and the rest has no known cause. The V and J calls and clone size were taken over from that table, and D and trimming were inferred from the DNA. The sample table shows about 250,000 clones, and 60% to 75% are seen once. The ten largest make up 15% to 19% of the sample.

V drops 11 bases and J drops 7 bases, leaving 20 bases in between. Via the germline V gene (reference sequence), CDR1 is LNHDA and CDR2 SQIVND. The CDR3 runs 14 residues from the cysteine to the phenylalanine. Only CDR3 DNA remains: 42 bases, in frame from the first base. Sample time point, as interpreted from the label and publication: 24 months on ibrutinib. For TCR beta library preparation, about 2 micrograms of genomic DNA was extracted from cryopreserved PBMCs. Longitudinal blood samples from CLL patients on ibrutinib monotherapy underwent high-throughput TCR beta sequencing. The patients took part in an open-label, single-center phase 2 trial of ibrutinib monotherapy.

The specimen comprised PBMCs, sampled after 24 months of ibrutinib treatment. This clonotype was obtained from a human donor with chronic lymphocytic leukemia. This chain is built from TRBV19 and TRBJ2-2; perhaps TRBD1 is the D gene, with 6 bases matching. In nucleotide form, the sequence is TGTGCCGGAGCCGAGGGGGTTTCTAGCGGGGAGCTGTTTTTT. Translated, it reads CAGAEGVSSGELFF.